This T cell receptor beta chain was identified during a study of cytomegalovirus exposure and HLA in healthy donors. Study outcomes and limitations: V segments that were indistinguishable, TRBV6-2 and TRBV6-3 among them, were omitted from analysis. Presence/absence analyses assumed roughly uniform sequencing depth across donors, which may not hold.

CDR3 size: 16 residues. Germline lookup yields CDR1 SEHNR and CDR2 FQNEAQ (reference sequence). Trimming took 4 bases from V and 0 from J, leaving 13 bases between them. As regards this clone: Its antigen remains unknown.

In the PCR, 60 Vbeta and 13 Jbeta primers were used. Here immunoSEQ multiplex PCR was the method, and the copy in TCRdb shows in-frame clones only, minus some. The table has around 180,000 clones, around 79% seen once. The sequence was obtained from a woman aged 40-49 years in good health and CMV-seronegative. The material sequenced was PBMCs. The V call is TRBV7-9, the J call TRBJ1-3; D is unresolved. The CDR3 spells CASSYGGSSSGNTIYF. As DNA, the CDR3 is TGTGCCAGCAGCTACGGAGGAAGCTCCTCTGGAAACACCATATATTTT.